Many counts were recorded for the clone carrying this T cell receptor (beta chain). The time point was: persistent/refractory GD, antithyroid drugs over 5 years with positive TRAb. With RNA extracted from PBMCs as input, the TCR library was made. CDR3 regions were amplified by Arm-PCR using iRepertoire HTBI primers to build TCR beta libraries. Authors' analysis steps: From all samples, identification returned 12 to 15 TRBJ and 60 to 80 TRBV segments. TCRdb reprocessed the multiplex PCR reads via MiXCR and lists one record per CDR3 protein. These V and J calls are TCRdb output, not the study's own analysis. This table has roughly 700,000 distinct CDR3 sequences, around 30% appearing once. This CDR3 is 11 amino acids long. V dropped 5 bases and J dropped 5 bases, with 7 bases sitting between them. Germline assignment: CDR1 SNHLY and CDR2 FYNNEI. This entry belongs to a study of regulatory T cells in long-lasting Graves disease.

The V and J genes are TRBV2 and TRBJ2-7; no clear D gene. The material sequenced was peripheral blood mononuclear cells (PBMCs), taken when the disease was refractory, from a patient treated with antithyroid drugs. The clonotype was recovered from a female donor with Graves disease. CDR3 bases: TGTGCCAGCAGTTACGGGCACGAGCAGTACTTC. It is translated as CASSYGHEQYF.